One sample yielded the 27 T cell receptor beta chains listed below, sequenced in a study of blood T cell repertoires in COVID-19. Here immunoSEQ multiplex PCR was the method, and the copy in TCRdb shows in-frame clones only, minus some. The repertoire has 150,000 or so clones, roughly 84% of them found once; the top ten carry more than 5%. Sequencing was done on a sample of PBMCs or T cells enriched from blood (not recorded which). These TCRs come from a woman aged 45-65 years who had been exposed to COVID-19.

V gene TRBV18 combines with J gene TRBJ2-3; 10 nucleotides align to TRBD2. Germline V gives CDR1 KGHSH, CDR2 LQKENI. The J segment lost 4 bases and the V segment lost 1 base, leaving 5 bases of the junction unmatched. This CDR3 is built from 16 residues. In nucleotides, the CDR3 is TGTGCCAGCTCACCACTAGCGGGAGGACCCGCAGATACGCAGTATTTT. It translates to CASSPLAGGPADTQYF.

V usage is TRBV30 and J usage is TRBJ1-2; 8 bases fit TRBD1. Germline V gene data show CDR1 as GTSNPN and CDR2 as SVGIG (reference sequence). V lost 4 bases to trimming and J lost 4 bases; unmatched junction nucleotides: 11. This CDR3 spans 15 amino acids. CDR3 nucleotide sequence: TGTGCCTGGACACCCCCGGGACAGGTTCGCTATGGCTACACCTTC. Protein sequence: CAWTPPGQVRYGYTF. The variable domain in full, with the rest retrieved from reference TRBV30 and TRBJ1-2, is SQTIHQWPATLVQPVGSPLSLECTVEGTSNPNLYWYRQAAGRGLQLLFYSVGIGQISSEVPQNLSASRPQDRQFILSSKKLLLSDSGFYLCAWTPPGQVRYGYTFGSGTRLTVV.

The chain uses TRBV15 and TRBJ1-5, with a tentative D call TRBD1 (5 bases). Germline CDR1 LNHNV, CDR2 YYDKDF (reference sequence). The CDR3 sequence is 15 residues long. The V end was cut by 0 bases, the J end by 4 bases, with 10 bases between. The CDR3 DNA sequence: TGTGCCACCAGCAGAGATATCGGGGGGAATCAGCCCCAGCATTTT. Translation: CATSRDIGGNQPQHF.

This clone was recorded a few times. V gene TRBV6-4 combines with J gene TRBJ2-1; a weak D match, TRBD2 (6 bases). This CDR3 contains 14 residues. The V gene lost 4 bases and the J gene lost 0 bases, with 7 bases spanning the gap. In germline, CDR1 is MRHNA, CDR2 SNTAGT. CDR3 sequence reads: CASSAGDSYNEQFF. The CDR3 nucleotides are TGTGCCAGCAGTGCGGGGGACTCCTACAATGAGCAGTTCTTC.

This rearrangement joins TRBV6-1 to TRBJ2-5; 7 nucleotides line up with TRBD2. CDR3 length: 14 residues. The V and J ends lost 2 bases and 5 bases, in that order; junction bases with no gene match: 5. Germline CDR1 is MNHNS and CDR2 is SASEGT. DNA for the CDR3: TGTGCCAGCAGTGAACAGGGAGGGAGGGAGACCCAGTACTTC. As protein: CASSEQGGRETQYF.

In DNA, the CDR3 is TGTGCCAGCAGCAATAACGTAGCTACTCCATCTTATGAGCAGTTCTTC. As protein: CASSNNVATPSYEQFF. J is TRBJ2-1 and V is TRBV5-4; unclear D gene. CDR3 length: 16 amino acids. Germline CDR1 SGHNT, CDR2 YYREEE (reference sequence). The V and J ends lost 4 bases and 8 bases respectively, with 22 bases between them. Filled out from reference TRBV5-4 and TRBJ2-1, the complete variable domain reads ETGVTQSPTHLIKTRGQQVTLRCSSQSGHNTVSWYQQALGQGPQFIFQYYREEENGRGNFPPRFSGLQFPNYSSELNVNALELDDSALYLCASSNNVATPSYEQFFGPGTRLTVL.

The chain links TRBV7-8 to TRBJ1-2, with 10 positions matching TRBD1. The CDR3 spans 15 residues. J was trimmed by 4 bases and V by 0 bases; bases with no gene match: 2. From germline, CDR1 is SGHVS and CDR2 FQNEAQ. The CDR3 region has the DNA TGTGCCAGCAGCTTAGCGCGGACAGGGGGCTATGGCTACACCTTC. Its protein is CASSLARTGGYGYTF.

The J gene is TRBJ1-1, the V gene TRBV5-1; perhaps TRBD1 as D (6 bases). V was trimmed by 0 bases and J by 6 bases, leaving 12 bases between them. This CDR3 has 14 amino acids. Germline CDR1 and CDR2: SGHRS and YFSETQ. This CDR3 reads CASSLAYRAAEAFF. The CDR3 nucleotides read TGCGCCAGCAGCTTGGCGTACAGGGCGGCTGAAGCTTTCTTT.

J is TRBJ2-7 and V is TRBV5-6; D may be TRBD2 (6 bases). CDR1 is SGHDT and CDR2 is YYEEEE in the germline V gene. The CDR3 spans 15 residues. Trimming took off 0 bases at V and 2 bases at J, with 12 bases between the two ends. This CDR3 is CASSLASLATYEQYF. For the CDR3, the DNA is TGTGCCAGCAGCTTGGCGAGTCTAGCGACCTACGAGCAGTACTTC.

This clone appeared once. V and J are TRBV5-4 and TRBJ2-3; 13 bases map to TRBD2. Germline V gene sequence: CDR1 SGHNT, CDR2 YYREEE (reference sequence). The CDR3 totals 17 residues. Trimming cost V 3 bases and J 6 bases; bases outside gene matches: 10. The CDR3: CASSSSLTSGGQDTQYF. The CDR3 DNA reads TGTGCCAGCAGCTCCTCTCTGACTAGCGGGGGGCAGGATACGCAGTATTTT.

The gene calls are TRBV27 and TRBJ2-7, with D maybe TRBD2 (5 bases). This CDR3 has 14 residues. Germline-derived CDR1 and CDR2 are MNHEY and SMNVEV (reference sequence). V lost 3 bases, J lost 3 bases, and 12 bases lay in between. CDR3 region: CASSFSTGSYEQYF. The CDR3 region has the DNA TGTGCCAGCAGTTTTTCGACGGGGAGCTACGAGCAGTACTTC.

The V gene is TRBV6-5, the J gene TRBJ2-1; possible D gene TRBD1, 6 bases. Germline assignment: CDR1 MNHEY and CDR2 SVGAGI. The V end was cut by 8 bases, the J end by 8 bases, with 13 bases between. This CDR3 is built from 12 residues. This chain's CDR3 is CASRPGVHEQFF. CDR3 in DNA: TGTGCCAGCCGGCCAGGGGTGCATGAGCAGTTCTTC.

V is TRBV19 and J is TRBJ1-6; 10 nucleotides match TRBD1. CDR1 is LNHDA and CDR2 is SQIVND in the germline V gene (reference sequence). The CDR3 totals 15 residues. Trimming took 5 bases from V and 5 from J; bases not matched to a gene: 3. The DNA of the CDR3 is TGTGCCAGTAGTGCGGGGACAGGGGATAATTCACCCCTCCACTTT. It codes for CASSAGTGDNSPLHF.

About this clone itself: Other DNA sequences in this specimen translate into the identical CDR3. The V gene is TRBV7-2, the J gene TRBJ1-3; weak D call: TRBD1 (6 bases). Trimming removed 1 base from V and 2 bases from J, with 9 bases in between. The germline CDR1 and CDR2 sequences are SGHTA and FQGNSA. The CDR3 extends over 15 amino acids. The CDR3 here is CASSLGGTTGNTIYF. As DNA, the CDR3 is TGTGCCAGCAGCTTAGGGGGGACAACTGGAAACACCATATATTTT.

The chain uses TRBV6-2 or TRBV6-3 and TRBJ2-2, with 8 bases identical to TRBD2. Germline V CDR1 and CDR2: MNHEY, SVGEGT. V lost 6 bases and J lost 4; bases outside the gene matches: 7. The CDR3 totals 15 residues. DNA for the CDR3: TGTGCCAGCAGCGCATCGGGACTAGTCACCGGGGAGCTGTTTTTT. It is translated as CASSASGLVTGELFF.

V is TRBV7-8 and J is TRBJ1-1; D possibly corresponds to TRBD1 (6 bases). V lost 1 base, J lost 6 bases, and 18 bases lay in between. Germline CDR1 reads SGHVS; CDR2 reads FQNEAQ. CDR3 length equals 16 residues. In DNA, the CDR3 is TGTGCCAGCAGCTTAGAAGGGGCAGGGGTTGGATCTGAAGCTTTCTTT. Residues: CASSLEGAGVGSEAFF.

V is TRBV28 and J is TRBJ1-5; TRBD1 is a possible D gene (5 bases). In germline, CDR1 is MDHEN, CDR2 SYDVKM. The germline V and J ends were trimmed by 3 bases and 1 base, with 10 bases remaining between them. CDR3 length: 15 residues. CDR3 residues: CASSFQGGSNQPQHF. In DNA, the CDR3 is TGTGCCAGCAGTTTCCAGGGAGGGAGCAATCAGCCCCAGCATTTT.

This clone was seen more than once but under ten times. This chain links TRBV27 with TRBJ1-5, with a weak D call TRBD1 (5 bases). This CDR3 is 14 amino acids long. CDR1 and CDR2 (germline): MNHEY, SMNVEV (reference sequence). The germline V and J ends were trimmed by 0 bases and 7 bases, with 10 bases remaining between them. The CDR3 nucleotides are TGTGCCAGCAGTTTATCGCAGGGTCGGCAGCCCCAGCATTTT. Its protein is CASSLSQGRQPQHF.

The V call is TRBV11-2, the J call TRBJ2-2; TRBD2 might be the D (6 bases). The V end was cut by 6 bases, the J end by 6 bases, with 11 bases between. Germline V gives CDR1 SGHAT, CDR2 FQNNGV. CDR3 length equals 13 residues. The CDR3 nucleotides read TGTGCCAGCAGATACGGAGGGGCCGGGGAGCTGTTTTTT. Its translation is CASRYGGAGELFF.

The gene calls are TRBV7-9 and TRBJ1-1; D is ambiguous. Germline V gene data show CDR1 as SEHNR and CDR2 as FQNEAQ (reference sequence). The V end lost 0 bases, the J end lost 4 bases, and 12 bases lay between the germline ends. The CDR3 loop spans 15 amino acids. DNA for the CDR3: TGTGCCAGCAGCTTAGCGGGAGGCCCCAGCACTGAAGCTTTCTTT. This codes for CASSLAGGPSTEAFF. The full variable domain, with the rest looked up from reference TRBV7-9 and TRBJ1-1, is DTGVSQNPRHKITKRGQNVTFRCDPISEHNRLYWYRQTLGQGPEFLTYFQNEAQLEKSRLLSDRFSAERPKGSFSTLEIQRTEQGDSAMYLCASSLAGGPSTEAFFGQGTRLTVV.

The chain joins TRBV7-2 to TRBJ2-7, with a weak D call TRBD2 (5 bases). CDR3 length: 14 amino acids. Per germline, CDR1 SGHTA and CDR2 FQGNSA. The V end was cut by 1 base, the J end by 2 bases, with 9 bases between. DNA for the CDR3: TGTGCCAGCAGCTTAGAGGCGGGTCCCTACGAGCAGTACTTC. The encoded protein is CASSLEAGPYEQYF. Combining the CDR3 with reference TRBV7-2 and TRBJ2-7 gives the whole variable domain GAGVSQSPSNKVTEKGKDVELRCDPISGHTALYWYRQSLGQGLEFLIYFQGNSAPDKSGLPSDRFSAERTGGSVSTLTIQRTQQEDSAVYLCASSLEAGPYEQYFGPGTRLTVT.

This clone showed up just once. The chain recombines TRBV5-1 with TRBJ2-5; possibly TRBD2 for D (7 bases). Looked up from germline, CDR1 is SGHRS and CDR2 is YFSETQ. The V and J ends lost 2 bases and 2 bases respectively, with 10 bases between them. This CDR3 has 14 amino acids. CDR3 nucleotides: TGCGCCAGCAGCTTTAGGGGGGGGCAAGAGACCCAGTACTTC. Amino acids: CASSFRGGQETQYF.

A single count supports this clone. The chain links TRBV11-2 to TRBJ2-1; TRBD2 agrees at 12 bases. The J segment lost 7 bases and the V segment lost 1 base, leaving 5 bases of the junction unmatched. The CDR3 totals 16 residues. Germline loops: CDR1 SGHAT, CDR2 FQNNGV. The CDR3: CASSLVTGLAGNEQFF. The DNA for the CDR3 is TGTGCCAGCAGCTTAGTCACAGGACTAGCGGGAAATGAGCAGTTCTTC.

The rearrangement joins TRBV12-3 or TRBV12-4 to TRBJ1-1; a weak D match, TRBD1 (5 bases). The CDR3 extends over 13 amino acids. Trimming removed 3 bases at V and 1 base at J, with 6 bases between. CDR3 DNA sequence: TGTGCCAGCAGTTTGCAGGGGAACACTGAAGCTTTCTTT. Translation gives CASSLQGNTEAFF.

This clone was found a few times. The chain joins TRBV9 to TRBJ2-1, with D possibly matching TRBD2 (6 bases). This CDR3 contains 14 residues. Trimming took 0 bases from V and 7 from J, leaving 11 bases between them. CDR1 and CDR2 from the germline V gene are SGDLS and YYNGEE. CDR3 nucleotide sequence: TGTGCCAGCAGCGTAGGCGGGGTATGGAATGAGCAGTTCTTC. Its translation is CASSVGGVWNEQFF.

This clone was seen a single time. This chain uses TRBV19 with TRBJ1-1, with D perhaps matching TRBD1 (6 bases). Germline V gene data show CDR1 as LNHDA and CDR2 as SQIVND (reference sequence). This CDR3 has 14 residues. Trimming took 2 bases from V and 5 from J, leaving 12 bases between them. DNA of the CDR3: TGTGCCAGTAGTATATGGGGGCTAGCAACTGAAGCTTTCTTT. Its translation: CASSIWGLATEAFF.

The chain employs TRBV6-5 and TRBJ1-6; TRBD1 matches 7 bases. With 6 bases clipped from V and 6 bases from J, the junction kept 5 bases outside the gene matches. CDR1 is MNHEY, CDR2 SVGAGI, per germline. The CDR3 sequence is 14 residues long. As DNA, the CDR3 is TGTGCCAGCAGCTCCGGGACAGCTAATTCACCCCTCCACTTT. Encoded protein: CASSSGTANSPLHF.